The 30 T cell receptor beta chains given below trace back to one sample, sequenced in a study of TIL therapy for anti-PD-1-resistant metastatic lung cancer. The immunoSEQ assay was v3. Repertoires were generated with immunoSEQ multiplex PCR, while TCRdb's copy carries only in-frame clones and drops some. The sample records more than 9,500 clones, roughly three quarters being singletons. This sample's time point: pre-treatment sample, taken before nivolumab and TIL therapy. The specimen comprised blood, sampled at baseline. The receptors come from a person aged 25-80 years with non-small cell lung cancer.

The gene calls are TRBV11-2 and TRBJ1-1; D is possibly TRBD1 (6 bases). V was clipped by 2 bases and J by 3 bases, with 16 bases between them. CDR1 and CDR2 from the germline V gene are SGHAT and FQNNGV. The CDR3 is 16 amino acids. This CDR3 is CASSLRGWAGDTEAFF. In DNA, the CDR3 is TGTGCCAGCAGCTTACGTGGGTGGGCAGGGGACACTGAAGCTTTCTTT.

The chain carries TRBV13 and TRBJ2-2; D may be TRBD2 (5 bases). The length of the CDR3 is 16 residues. Trimming cost V 5 bases and J 6 bases, with 19 bases left between them. Germline V gene lookup returns CDR1 PRHDT and CDR2 FYEKMQ (reference sequence). The CDR3 region has the DNA TGTGCCAGCAGCCAGCGAGGGATAAGAGGTTCCGGGGAGCTGTTTTTT. Its protein is CASSQRGIRGSGELFF.

Turning to this clone: Relative to the germline gene, one junction end is altered; a read error may explain this. The CDR3 loop reads CASAPLKGHGEQYF. CDR3 sequence (DNA): TGTGCCAGCGCACCCCTAAAGGGACACGGGGAGCAGTACTTC. V is TRBV18 and J is TRBJ2-7; perhaps TRBD1 as D (6 bases). The CDR3 sequence is 14 residues long. Germline V gene sequence: CDR1 KGHSH, CDR2 LQKENI.

The V and J genes are TRBV2 and TRBJ1-1; 9 positions agree with TRBD1. With 7 bases clipped from V and 1 base from J, the junction kept 1 base outside the gene matches. CDR1 and CDR2 (germline): SNHLY, FYNNEI. The CDR3 totals 13 residues. CDR3 DNA: TGTGCCAGCACGGGACAGGGGAACACTGAAGCTTTCTTT. This sequence encodes CASTGQGNTEAFF.

The chain couples TRBV11-2 to TRBJ2-5; 7 nucleotides line up with TRBD1. CDR3 length: 15 amino acids. Germline V gene lookup returns CDR1 SGHAT and CDR2 FQNNGV. The ends lost 7 bases at V and 2 bases at J; junction bases unmatched: 10. CDR3 sequence: CASTEGASWQETQYF. In DNA, the CDR3 is TGTGCCAGCACCGAGGGGGCTAGTTGGCAAGAGACCCAGTACTTC.

This chain connects TRBV7-2 to TRBJ1-4; weak D call: TRBD1 (5 bases). This CDR3 is 16 amino acids long. The V end lost 4 bases, the J end lost 4 bases, and 16 bases lay between the germline ends. Germline CDR1 SGHTA, CDR2 FQGNSA. The CDR3 is CASSSGQPTYNEKLFF. In DNA, the CDR3 is TGTGCCAGCAGCTCAGGACAACCGACATATAATGAAAAACTGTTTTTT. Full variable domain (missing parts from reference TRBV7-2 and TRBJ1-4): GAGVSQSPSNKVTEKGKDVELRCDPISGHTALYWYRQSLGQGLEFLIYFQGNSAPDKSGLPSDRFSAERTGGSVSTLTIQRTQQEDSAVYLCASSSGQPTYNEKLFFGSGTQLSVL.

This clone was seen once. This chain uses TRBV27 with TRBJ1-1; D uncertain. Germline CDR1 is MNHEY and CDR2 is SMNVEV (reference sequence). With 3 bases removed from V and 4 bases from J, the gap between germline ends came to 9 bases. This CDR3 comprises 13 residues. The CDR3 region is CASSFDRATEAFF. CDR3 bases: TGTGCCAGCAGTTTTGATAGGGCCACTGAAGCTTTCTTT.

The rearrangement links TRBV7-6 to TRBJ2-7, with a possible D match to TRBD2 (6 bases). Germline V gene sequence: CDR1 SGHVS, CDR2 FNYEAQ. V was cut by 3 bases and J by 12 bases, with 18 bases left in between. This CDR3 is 13 amino acids long. CDR3 DNA sequence: TGTGCCAGCAGCTTGGGGGGACCCATGGTTCCGTACTTC. This sequence encodes CASSLGGPMVPYF.

The chain uses TRBV15 and TRBJ2-7; the match to TRBD2 covers 8 bases. The V segment lost 3 bases and the J segment 4 bases; nucleotides outside the gene matches: 2. Germline V gene lookup returns CDR1 LNHNV and CDR2 YYDKDF (reference sequence). The CDR3 spans 13 residues. The CDR3 reads CATSRASGYEQYF. Written as DNA, the CDR3 is TGTGCCACCAGCAGGGCTAGCGGGTACGAGCAGTACTTC.

This chain connects TRBV2 to TRBJ2-7; 9 bases are a match to TRBD2. Germline CDR1 reads SNHLY; CDR2 reads FYNNEI. V lost 6 bases to trimming and J lost 0 bases; unmatched junction nucleotides: 3. This CDR3 spans 14 amino acids. Here the CDR3 reads CASSFSGSSYEQYF. The DNA of the CDR3 is TGTGCCAGCAGCTTTAGCGGGAGCTCCTACGAGCAGTACTTC.

This CDR3 reads CASCCLRLAGVGETQYF. In DNA, the CDR3 is TGCGCCAGCTGCTGCTTGAGGCTAGCGGGAGTTGGAGAGACCCAGTACTTC. V is TRBV10-2 and J is TRBJ2-5, with TRBD2 matching over 10 bases. Germline assignment: CDR1 WSHSY and CDR2 SAAADI. The ends lost 8 bases at V and 4 bases at J; junction bases unmatched: 16. This CDR3 has 17 amino acids.

The chain joins TRBV6-4 to TRBJ2-6, with D possibly matching TRBD2 (6 bases). With 3 bases removed from V and 0 bases from J, the gap between germline ends came to 9 bases. Germline loops: CDR1 MRHNA, CDR2 SNTAGT. This CDR3 contains 16 residues. CDR3 sequence: CASSEGGSSGANVLTF. The CDR3, as DNA: TGTGCCAGCAGTGAAGGAGGGAGCTCTGGGGCCAACGTCCTGACTTTC.

The rearrangement uses TRBV6-5 and TRBJ1-5; the D gene is possibly TRBD1 (6 bases). The CDR3 is 16 residues long. Deletions cut 4 bases from V and 4 bases from J, with 17 bases between. Looked up from germline, CDR1 is MNHEY and CDR2 is SVGAGI. The CDR3 region is CASSLAHPGANQPQHF. Written as DNA, the CDR3 is TGTGCCAGCAGTTTGGCACACCCGGGGGCAAATCAGCCCCAGCATTTT.

This clone was detected only a few times. The V gene is TRBV6-1, the J gene TRBJ2-5; no clear D gene. V lost 5 bases to trimming and J lost 1 base, with 14 bases between them. The CDR3 loop spans 15 amino acids. Germline V lookup: CDR1 MNHNS, CDR2 SASEGT. CDR3 residues: CASSLLRTGQETQYF. The CDR3 DNA is TGTGCCAGCAGTCTCCTCCGTACGGGCCAAGAGACCCAGTACTTC.

The J gene is TRBJ2-6, the V gene TRBV29-1; D unclear. Trimming removed 4 bases at V and 0 bases at J, with 7 bases between. Germline values: CDR1 SQVTM, CDR2 ANQGSEA. The CDR3 consists of 14 residues. The CDR3 sequence: CSVGSLSGANVLTF. CDR3 sequence (DNA): TGCAGCGTTGGTTCGCTCTCTGGGGCCAACGTCCTGACTTTC. Together with reference TRBV29-1 and TRBJ2-6, the CDR3 gives the full variable domain: SAVISQKPSRDICQRGTSLTIQCQVDSQVTMMFWYRQQPGQSLTLIATANQGSEATYESGFVIDKFPISRPNLTFSTLTVSNMSPEDSSIYLCSVGSLSGANVLTFGAGSRLTVL.

This clone was detected a few times. V usage is TRBV19 and J usage is TRBJ2-1; 9 bases align to TRBD2. There are 14 residues in the CDR3. V was pared by 7 bases and J by 4 bases, with 5 bases of the junction left unmatched. Germline CDR1 is LNHDA and CDR2 is SQIVND (reference sequence). The CDR3 reads CASNSGSTYNEQFF. The DNA for the CDR3 is TGTGCCAGTAATAGCGGGAGCACGTACAATGAGCAGTTCTTC. The complete variable domain, with remaining parts taken from reference TRBV19 and TRBJ2-1, reads DGGITQSPKYLFRKEGQNVTLSCEQNLNHDAMYWYRQDPGQGLRLIYYSQIVNDFQKGDIAEGYSVSREKKESFPLTVTSAQKNPTAFYLCASNSGSTYNEQFFGPGTRLTVL.

The J gene is TRBJ2-1, the V gene TRBV5-1; D possibly corresponds to TRBD1 (6 bases). V lost 2 bases, J lost 2 bases, and 11 bases lay in between. The CDR3 totals 15 residues. The germline CDR1 and CDR2 sequences are SGHRS and YFSETQ. CDR3 amino acids: CASSFDRSPYNEQFF. CDR3 bases: TGCGCCAGCAGCTTCGACAGGAGTCCCTACAATGAGCAGTTCTTC.

The chain is built from TRBV19 and TRBJ2-1, with D tentatively TRBD2 (5 bases). V lost 3 bases and J lost 2, with 11 bases in between. CDR3 length: 15 amino acids. Per the germline V gene, CDR1 is LNHDA and CDR2 is SQIVND (reference sequence). In DNA, the CDR3 is TGTGCCAGTAGTATTTCCCTAGCCCCCTACAATGAGCAGTTCTTC. Protein sequence: CASSISLAPYNEQFF.

This clone was picked up a small number of times. This sequence joins TRBV4-1 and TRBJ2-7, with D uncertain. Trimming removed 5 bases from V and 4 bases from J, with 15 bases in between. The CDR3 spans 14 residues. CDR1 and CDR2 (germline): MGHRA, YSYEKL. The CDR3 sequence: CASSYGTEGYEQYF. CDR3 bases: TGCGCCAGCAGCTATGGTACGGAAGGATACGAGCAGTACTTC.

The V gene is TRBV19, the J gene TRBJ2-1, with 9 nucleotides matching TRBD1. Trimming removed 7 bases from V and 7 bases from J; junction bases left unmatched: 11. Germline assignment: CDR1 LNHDA and CDR2 SQIVND (reference sequence). The CDR3 length is 15 residues. DNA for the CDR3: TGTGCCAGTACCCTAGGACAGGGGTTAGCTAATGAGCAGTTCTTC. It specifies CASTLGQGLANEQFF.

The chain combines TRBV14 with TRBJ1-1; the match to TRBD1 covers 8 bases. V shed 2 bases, J shed 4 bases, and the junction held 6 bases outside the gene matches. The CDR3 has 15 residues. The V gene's germline CDR1 is SGHDN and CDR2 FVKESK. CDR3 amino acids: CASSQQGAVGTEAFF. The CDR3, as DNA: TGTGCCAGCAGCCAACAGGGGGCAGTTGGCACTGAAGCTTTCTTT.

This CDR3 reads CASSLSGLAVQDTQYF. In nucleotides, the CDR3 is TGCGCCAGCAGCTTATCGGGACTAGCGGTGCAAGATACGCAGTATTTT. The chain joins TRBV5-1 to TRBJ2-3, with 11 bases that match TRBD2. The germline CDR1 and CDR2 sequences are SGHRS and YFSETQ. There are 16 residues in the CDR3. V shed 2 bases, J shed 5 bases, and the junction held 7 bases outside the gene matches.

V and J are TRBV23-1 and TRBJ2-5, with D possibly TRBD1 on 5 matching bases. TRBV23-1 is marked as an open reading frame, function uncertain. This CDR3 is built from 15 residues. V lost 3 bases, J lost 3 bases, and 14 bases lay in between. Here the CDR3 DNA reads TGCGCCAGCAGTCACCCCGGACACGGCGAAGAGACCCAGTACTTC. This gives the protein CASSHPGHGEETQYF.

The chain combines TRBV30 with TRBJ2-7; D not certain. The CDR3 sequence is 13 residues long. The V gene lost 5 bases and the J gene lost 3 bases, with 14 bases spanning the gap. The germline gives CDR1 GTSNPN, CDR2 SVGIG (reference sequence). For the CDR3, the DNA is TGTGCCTGGGAGCAGGATAATGGCTACGAGCAGTACTTC. It encodes CAWEQDNGYEQYF.

V gene TRBV18 combines with J gene TRBJ2-7; 9 bases align to TRBD2. Germline assignment: CDR1 KGHSH and CDR2 LQKENI. Germline trimming cut 3 bases from V and 7 bases from J; bases unmatched to any gene: 10. The CDR3 length is 15 residues. Here the CDR3 reads CASSPGGSGRNEQYF. The CDR3 DNA reads TGTGCCAGCTCACCCGGGGGTAGCGGGAGAAATGAGCAGTACTTC.

This clone has just one count. CDR3: CASDRRETYEQYF. CDR3 coding DNA: TGTGCCAGCGACCGACGGGAGACCTACGAGCAGTACTTC. The chain links TRBV6-1 to TRBJ2-7; tentatively, D is TRBD2 (6 bases). Germline CDR1 reads MNHNS; CDR2 reads SASEGT. With 8 bases removed from V and 2 bases from J, the gap between germline ends came to 13 bases. CDR3 length: 13 amino acids.

Within the sample, this clone is medium-sized. The V gene is TRBV11-2, the J gene TRBJ2-1; 9 bases fit TRBD2. This CDR3 comprises 15 residues. The junction had 4 bases not matched to a gene; V was cut back by 0 bases and J by 7 bases. Germline loops: CDR1 SGHAT, CDR2 FQNNGV. The CDR3 DNA sequence: TGTGCCAGCAGCTTAGATACAGGACTAGCGAATGAGCAGTTCTTC. Translating it yields CASSLDTGLANEQFF.

The chain joins TRBV19 to TRBJ1-1, with D maybe TRBD1 (5 bases). V was trimmed by 5 bases and J by 1 base, leaving 11 bases between them. The CDR3 runs 14 residues. CDR1 is LNHDA, CDR2 SQIVND, per germline (reference sequence). The CDR3 DNA sequence: TGTGCCAGTAGTTGGGGCCAAACGAACACTGAAGCTTTCTTT. It yields the protein CASSWGQTNTEAFF.

This chain uses TRBV27 with TRBJ2-2; the match to TRBD1 covers 12 bases. The CDR3 consists of 15 residues. Trimming took 6 bases from V and 6 from J; bases not matched to a gene: 5. Germline assignment: CDR1 MNHEY and CDR2 SMNVEV (reference sequence). The CDR3 region has the DNA TGTGCCAGCAGAAGGGACAGGGGGCTATCCGGGGAGCTGTTTTTT. This translates into CASRRDRGLSGELFF.

The chain recombines TRBV7-7 with TRBJ1-5, with D uncertain. Germline V lookup: CDR1 SSHAT, CDR2 FNYEAQ (reference sequence). This CDR3 comprises 13 residues. V dropped 1 base and J dropped 6 bases, with 7 bases sitting between them. Here the CDR3 reads CASSLVEGQPQHF. For the CDR3, the DNA is TGTGCCAGCAGCTTAGTAGAAGGTCAGCCCCAGCATTTT. Full variable domain (outside the CDR3, taken from reference TRBV7-7 and TRBJ1-5): GAGVSQSPRYKVTKRGQDVTLRCDPISSHATLYWYQQALGQGPEFLTYFNYEAQPDKSGLPSDRFSAERPEGSISTLTIQRTEQRDSAMYRCASSLVEGQPQHFGDGTRLSIL.